This T cell receptor beta chain was sequenced in a study of OX40 agonist ivuxolimab in advanced cancers. Profiling relied on immunoSEQ multiplex PCR, and the TCRdb table lists in-frame clones only, not all of them. The sample includes about 65,000 clones, about nine tenths of them seen just once. Germline-derived CDR1 and CDR2 are LNHDA and SQIVND (reference sequence). This CDR3 has 15 amino acids. The V segment lost 3 bases and the J segment 2 bases; nucleotides outside the gene matches: 2. The sequence was collected from an adult with an advanced solid tumor such as melanoma, head and neck, liver or kidney cancer. The rearrangement joins TRBV19 to TRBJ2-5; 11 bases line up with TRBD1. Sample: CD4+ or CD8+ T cells sorted from blood, taken in a trial of the OX40 agonist ivuxolimab. The chain's CDR3 is CASSIGTGGQETQYF. Here the CDR3 DNA reads TGTGCCAGTAGTATTGGGACAGGGGGGCAAGAGACCCAGTACTTC.